The next 4 T cell receptor beta chains were all read from a single sample in a study of response to subunit inactivated influenza vaccine. A single record per CDR3 protein comes from TCRdb applying MiXCR to the RT-PCR reads. The table has 450,000 to 600,000 distinct CDR3 sequences, approximately 15% seen once. Sequencing used CD4+ T cells sorted from PBMCs, obtained less than 25 months after vaccination. These receptors were taken from a man aged 45 to 70 who received an inactivated influenza vaccine.

This clonotype has just a few counts. This sequence joins TRBV5-6 and TRBJ1-5, with D possibly being TRBD1 (6 bases). The CDR3 loop spans 16 amino acids. Between the trimmed V and J ends, which lost 0 bases and 0 bases, there was a span of 10 bases. Per the germline V gene, CDR1 is SGHDT and CDR2 is YYEEEE. The CDR3 bases are TGTGCCAGCAGCTTGGCGGGGACAAGTAGCAATCAGCCCCAGCATTTT. Protein sequence: CASSLAGTSSNQPQHF.

This chain uses TRBV20-1 with TRBJ2-1, with 10 bases matching TRBD2. V was clipped by 6 bases and J by 6 bases; unmatched bases: 17. CDR3 length: 17 residues. CDR1 is DFQATT, CDR2 SNEGSKA, per germline (reference sequence). CDR3 loop: CSANRGIAGGTSNEQFF. The CDR3 coding sequence is TGCAGTGCAAACCGCGGTATAGCGGGAGGAACGTCCAATGAGCAGTTCTTC.

This clonotype has just a few counts. V is TRBV7-6 and J is TRBJ2-1, with D possibly being TRBD1 (6 bases). This CDR3 contains 14 residues. CDR1 and CDR2 from the germline V gene are SGHVS and FNYEAQ. Trimming cost V 2 bases and J 6 bases, with 11 bases left between them. CDR3 loop: CASSLFQGRNEQFF. DNA of the CDR3: TGTGCCAGCAGCTTATTTCAGGGGCGCAATGAGCAGTTCTTC.

J is TRBJ2-1 and V is TRBV27, with 11 nucleotides matching TRBD2. V shed 0 bases and J 3 bases; nucleotides not matched to a gene: 16. Germline CDR1 is MNHEY and CDR2 is SMNVEV (reference sequence). There are 21 residues in the CDR3. This CDR3 reads CASSLSKYYSASGRFYNEQFF. The CDR3 nucleotides read TGTGCCAGCAGTTTATCGAAGTATTATTCGGCTAGCGGGAGGTTCTACAATGAGCAGTTCTTC.